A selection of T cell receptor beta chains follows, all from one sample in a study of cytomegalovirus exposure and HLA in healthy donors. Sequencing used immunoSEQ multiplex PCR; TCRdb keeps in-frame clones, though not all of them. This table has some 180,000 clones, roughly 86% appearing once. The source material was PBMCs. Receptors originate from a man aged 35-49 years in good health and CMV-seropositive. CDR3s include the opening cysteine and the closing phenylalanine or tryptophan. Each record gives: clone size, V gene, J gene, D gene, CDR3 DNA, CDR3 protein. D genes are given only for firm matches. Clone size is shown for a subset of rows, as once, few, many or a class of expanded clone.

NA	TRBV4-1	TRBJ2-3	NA	TGCGCCAGCAGCCAAGGAAGGGGGATGGGCGGAAGCACAGATACGCAGTATTTT	CASSQGRGMGGSTDTQYF
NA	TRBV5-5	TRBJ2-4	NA	TGTGCCAGCAGCGAGAGGGTGCAAAACATTCAGTACTTC	CASSERVQNIQYF
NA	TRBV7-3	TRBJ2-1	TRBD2	TGTGCCAGCAGCGGACTAGCGGGAGGGCCGAGGAATGAGCAGTTCTTC	CASSGLAGGPRNEQFF
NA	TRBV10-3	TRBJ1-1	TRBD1	TGTGCCATCAGTGAGTGGGGCAGGGGGGCGGGCACTGAAGCTTTCTTT	CAISEWGRGAGTEAFF
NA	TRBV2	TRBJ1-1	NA	TGTGCCAGCGGGACTTACACTGAAGCTTTCTTT	CASGTYTEAFF
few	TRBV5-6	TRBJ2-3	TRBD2	TGTGCCAGCAGCTTGACTAGCGGGGGGAGCACAGATACGCAGTATTTT	CASSLTSGGSTDTQYF
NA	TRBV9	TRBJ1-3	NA	TGTGCCAGCAGCTCACGTCAGGGACTTTCTGGAAACACCATATATTTT	CASSSRQGLSGNTIYF
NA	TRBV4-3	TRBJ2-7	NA	TGCGCCAGCAGCCAAGATCAATTCGGGATCGAGGGCTCCTACGAGCAGTACTTC	CASSQDQFGIEGSYEQYF
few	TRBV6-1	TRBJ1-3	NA	TGTGCCAGCAGCTCCCGGTACTCTGGAAACACCATATATTTT	CASSSRYSGNTIYF
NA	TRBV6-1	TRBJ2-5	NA	TGTGCCAGCAGTGAAGCTAACAGAGAAGAGACCCAGTACTTC	CASSEANREETQYF
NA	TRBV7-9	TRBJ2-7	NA	TGTGCCAGCAGCCAGAAAAGGACAGACCCCTACGAGCAGTACTTC	CASSQKRTDPYEQYF
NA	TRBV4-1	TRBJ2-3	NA	TGCGCCAGCAGCCAAGAGGGACTTGGGCGGGATACGCAGTATTTT	CASSQEGLGRDTQYF
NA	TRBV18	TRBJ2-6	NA	TGTGCCAGCTCACCACGACAGAGCTCTGGGGCCAACGTCCTGACTTTC	CASSPRQSSGANVLTF
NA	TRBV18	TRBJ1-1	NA	TGTGCCAGCTCACCATCGACAGGCCAGAACACTGAAGCTTTCTTT	CASSPSTGQNTEAFF
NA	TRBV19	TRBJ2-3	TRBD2	TGTGCCAGTAGTATTCGGCCTAGCGGGGGGGAAGATACGCAGTATTTT	CASSIRPSGGEDTQYF
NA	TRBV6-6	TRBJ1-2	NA	TGTGCCAGCAGTTACGACAGTCCCTCTGGCTACACCTTC	CASSYDSPSGYTF
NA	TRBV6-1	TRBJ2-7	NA	TGTGCCAGCAGTGAGTCGGCCCCCCAGCGGGAGCAGTACTTC	CASSESAPQREQYF
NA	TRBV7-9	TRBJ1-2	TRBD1	TGTGCCAGCAGCCCCGACAGGGGCCAAAACTATGGCTACACCTTC	CASSPDRGQNYGYTF
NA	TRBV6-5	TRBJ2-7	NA	TGTGCCAGCAGCACTCTCGGCGGTAGCTCCTACGAGCAGTACTTC	CASSTLGGSSYEQYF
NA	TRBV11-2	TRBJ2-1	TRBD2	TGTGCCAGCAGCTTAAGCGATAGCGGGAACAATGAGCAGTTCTTC	CASSLSDSGNNEQFF
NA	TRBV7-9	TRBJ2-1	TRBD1	TGTGCCAGCAGCCCCACAGGGGGATCTTACAATGAGCAGTTCTTC	CASSPTGGSYNEQFF
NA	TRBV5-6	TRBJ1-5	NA	TGTGCCAGCAGCTTGGCCATGGGGAGGGATCAGCCCCAGCATTTT	CASSLAMGRDQPQHF
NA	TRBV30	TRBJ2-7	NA	TGTGCCTGGAAAGCCCCCGGGACACCTCCCTACGAGCAGTACTTC	CAWKAPGTPPYEQYF
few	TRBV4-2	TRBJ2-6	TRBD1	TGTGCCAGCAGCGCACAGGGGTCTGGGGCCAACGTCCTGACTTTC	CASSAQGSGANVLTF
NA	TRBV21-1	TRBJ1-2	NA	TGTGCCAGCAGCAAGGACAGGGTCAATCAAGACTACACCTTC	CASSKDRVNQDYTF
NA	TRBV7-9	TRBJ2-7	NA	TGTGCCAGCAGCTTTGACAGCCCCTACGAGCAGTACTTC	CASSFDSPYEQYF
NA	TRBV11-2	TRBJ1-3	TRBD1	TGTGCCAGCAGCCAAGACAGGGTGGGAAACACCATATATTTT	CASSQDRVGNTIYF
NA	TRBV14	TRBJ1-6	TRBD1	TGTGCCAGCAGCCACGGACAGGGTTATAATTCACCCCTCCACTTT	CASSHGQGYNSPLHF
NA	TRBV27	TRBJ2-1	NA	TGTGCCAGCAGTTCCCCAGGGAATGAGCAGTTCTTC	CASSSPGNEQFF
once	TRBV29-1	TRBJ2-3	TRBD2	TGCAGCGTTGTAAGGACTAGCGTCACAGATACGCAGTATTTT	CSVVRTSVTDTQYF
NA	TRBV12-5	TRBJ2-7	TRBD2	TGTGCTAGTGGTTTGGTACGTGGAGCGGGATACTACGAGCAGTACTTC	CASGLVRGAGYYEQYF